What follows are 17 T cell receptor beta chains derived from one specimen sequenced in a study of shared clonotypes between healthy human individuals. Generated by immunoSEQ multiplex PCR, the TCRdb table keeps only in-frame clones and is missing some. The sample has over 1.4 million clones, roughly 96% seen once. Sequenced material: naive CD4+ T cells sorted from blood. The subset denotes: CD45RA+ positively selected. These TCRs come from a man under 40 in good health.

The CDR3 coding sequence is TGTGCCAGTAGTATCTCGGGACAGGCGTTCTACGAGCAGTACTTC. It encodes CASSISGQAFYEQYF. The rearrangement uses TRBV19 and TRBJ2-7; 8 bases agree with TRBD1. Looked up from germline, CDR1 is LNHDA and CDR2 is SQIVND (reference sequence). The CDR3 is made up of 15 amino acids. J was trimmed by 3 bases and V by 3 bases; bases with no gene match: 7.

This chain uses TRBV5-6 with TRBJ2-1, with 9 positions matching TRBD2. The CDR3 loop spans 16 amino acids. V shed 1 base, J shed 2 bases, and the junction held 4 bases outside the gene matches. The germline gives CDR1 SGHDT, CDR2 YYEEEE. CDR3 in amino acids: CASSLPTSGAYNEQFF. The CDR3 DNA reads TGTGCCAGCAGCTTGCCGACTAGCGGAGCCTACAATGAGCAGTTCTTC. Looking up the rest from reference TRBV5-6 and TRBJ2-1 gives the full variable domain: DAGVTQSPTHLIKTRGQQVTLRCSPKSGHDTVSWYQQALGQGPQFIFQYYEEEERQRGNFPDRFSGHQFPNYSSELNVNALLLGDSALYLCASSLPTSGAYNEQFFGPGTRLTVL.

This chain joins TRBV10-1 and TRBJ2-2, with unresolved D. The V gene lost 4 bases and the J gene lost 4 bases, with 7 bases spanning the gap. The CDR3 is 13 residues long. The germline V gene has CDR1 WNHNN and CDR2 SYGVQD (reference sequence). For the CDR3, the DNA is TGCGCCAGCAGTGTCAGCGCCACCGGGGAGCTGTTTTTT. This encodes CASSVSATGELFF.

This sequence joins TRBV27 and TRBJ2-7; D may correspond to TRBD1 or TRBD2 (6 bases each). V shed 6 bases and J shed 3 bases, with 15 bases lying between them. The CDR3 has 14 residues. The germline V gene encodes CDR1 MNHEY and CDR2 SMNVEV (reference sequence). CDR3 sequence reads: CASSTAGHVYEQYF. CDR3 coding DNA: TGTGCCAGCAGCACCGCGGGACACGTCTACGAGCAGTACTTC.

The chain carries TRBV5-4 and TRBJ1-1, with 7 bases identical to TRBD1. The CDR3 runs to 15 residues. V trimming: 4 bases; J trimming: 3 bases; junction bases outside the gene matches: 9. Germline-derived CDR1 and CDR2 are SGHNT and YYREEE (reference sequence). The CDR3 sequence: CASSRRQGMYTEAFF. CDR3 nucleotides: TGTGCCAGCAGCAGGAGACAGGGAATGTACACTGAAGCTTTCTTT.

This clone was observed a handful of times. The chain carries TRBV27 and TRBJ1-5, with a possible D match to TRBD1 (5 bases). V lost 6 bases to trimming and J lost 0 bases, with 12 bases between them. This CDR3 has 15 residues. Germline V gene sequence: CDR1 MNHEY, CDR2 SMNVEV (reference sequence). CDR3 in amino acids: CASSRTRYSNQPQHF. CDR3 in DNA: TGTGCCAGCAGCCGGACACGCTATAGCAATCAGCCCCAGCATTTT.

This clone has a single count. The CDR3 coding sequence is TGTGCCAGTAGTCATACAGCAACTAATGAAAAACTGTTTTTT. It is translated as CASSHTATNEKLFF. This chain uses TRBV19 with TRBJ1-4; D is unresolved. Trimming stripped 5 bases from V and 0 bases from J, with 7 bases between. This CDR3 region has 14 residues. Germline assignment: CDR1 LNHDA and CDR2 SQIVND (reference sequence).

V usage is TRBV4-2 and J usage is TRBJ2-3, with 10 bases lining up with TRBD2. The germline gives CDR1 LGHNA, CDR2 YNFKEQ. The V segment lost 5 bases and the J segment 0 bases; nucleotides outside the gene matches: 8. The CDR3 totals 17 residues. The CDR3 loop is CASSKPGLASSTDTQYF. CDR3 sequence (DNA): TGTGCCAGCAGCAAACCGGGACTAGCGTCTAGCACAGATACGCAGTATTTT.

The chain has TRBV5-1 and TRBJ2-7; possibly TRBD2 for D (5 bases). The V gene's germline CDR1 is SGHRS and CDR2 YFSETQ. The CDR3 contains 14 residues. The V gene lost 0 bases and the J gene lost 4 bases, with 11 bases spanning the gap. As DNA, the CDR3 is TGCGCCAGCAGCTTGGTAGCGTCTCATTACGAGCAGTACTTC. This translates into CASSLVASHYEQYF. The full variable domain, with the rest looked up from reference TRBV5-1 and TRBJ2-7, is KAGVTQTPRYLIKTRGQQVTLSCSPISGHRSVSWYQQTPGQGLQFLFEYFSETQRNKGNFPGRFSGRQFSNSRSEMNVSTLELGDSALYLCASSLVASHYEQYFGPGTRLTVT.

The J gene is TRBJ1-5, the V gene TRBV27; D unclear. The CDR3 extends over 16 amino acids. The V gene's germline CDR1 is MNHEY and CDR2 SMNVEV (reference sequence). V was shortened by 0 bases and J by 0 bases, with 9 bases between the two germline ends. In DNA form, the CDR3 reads TGTGCCAGCAGTTTATCTCTCAGGAATAGCAATCAGCCCCAGCATTTT. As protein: CASSLSLRNSNQPQHF.

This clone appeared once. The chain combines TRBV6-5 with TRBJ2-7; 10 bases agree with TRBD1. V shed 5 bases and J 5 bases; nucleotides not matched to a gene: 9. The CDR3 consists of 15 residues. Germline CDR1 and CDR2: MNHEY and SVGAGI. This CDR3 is CASSKTGGEFHEQYF. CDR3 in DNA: TGTGCCAGCAGTAAGACAGGGGGCGAATTCCACGAGCAGTACTTC.

CDR3 residues: CAISDGAGEQFF. DNA of the CDR3: TGTGCCATCAGTGACGGGGCGGGAGAGCAGTTCTTC. V gene TRBV10-3 combines with J gene TRBJ2-1, with D tentatively TRBD2 (6 bases). This CDR3 comprises 12 residues. The V end was cut by 3 bases, the J end by 10 bases, with 10 bases between. Per the germline V gene, CDR1 is ENHRY and CDR2 is SYGVKD.

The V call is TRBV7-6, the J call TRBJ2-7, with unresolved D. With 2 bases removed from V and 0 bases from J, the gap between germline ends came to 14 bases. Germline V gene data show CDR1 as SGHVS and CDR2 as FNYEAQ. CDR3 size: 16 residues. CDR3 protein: CASSLMSGQSSYEQYF. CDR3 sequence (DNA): TGTGCCAGCAGCTTAATGTCTGGGCAGTCCTCCTACGAGCAGTACTTC.

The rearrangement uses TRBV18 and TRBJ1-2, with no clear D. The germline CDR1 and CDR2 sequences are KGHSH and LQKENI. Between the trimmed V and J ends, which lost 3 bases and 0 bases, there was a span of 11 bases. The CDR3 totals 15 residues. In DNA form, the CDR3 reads TGTGCCAGCTCACCTTCGAAGCCTGCTAACTATGGCTACACCTTC. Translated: CASSPSKPANYGYTF.

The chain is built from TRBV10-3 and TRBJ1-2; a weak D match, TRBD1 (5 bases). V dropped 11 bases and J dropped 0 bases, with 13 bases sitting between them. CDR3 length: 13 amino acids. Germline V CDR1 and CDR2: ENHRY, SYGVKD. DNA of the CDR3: TGTGCCGTACAAGGGACGGCTAACTATGGCTACACCTTC. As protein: CAVQGTANYGYTF.

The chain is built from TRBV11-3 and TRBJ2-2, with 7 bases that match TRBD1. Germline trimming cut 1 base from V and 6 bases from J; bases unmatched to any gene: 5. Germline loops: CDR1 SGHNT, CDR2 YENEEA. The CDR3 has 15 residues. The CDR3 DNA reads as TGTGCCAGCAGCTTAGGGGACAGTACCCCCGGGGAGCTGTTTTTT. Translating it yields CASSLGDSTPGELFF.

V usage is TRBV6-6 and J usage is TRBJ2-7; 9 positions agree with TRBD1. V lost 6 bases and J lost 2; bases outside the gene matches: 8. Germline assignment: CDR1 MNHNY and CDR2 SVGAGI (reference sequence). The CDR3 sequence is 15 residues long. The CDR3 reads CASRGIRDRAYEQYF. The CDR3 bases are TGTGCCAGCAGGGGGATCCGGGACAGGGCCTACGAGCAGTACTTC.